Included here is one TCR beta chain sequence, with context. Germline CDR1 reads MNHNS; CDR2 reads SASEGT. The CDR3 length is 16 residues. V was clipped by 0 bases and J by 6 bases; unmatched bases: 6. RNA transcripts were the template for amplifying TCR beta CDR3 regions. During a first-round RT-PCR of the TCR CDR3, the HTBI primer set was used. From the multiplex PCR reads, TCRdb called clonotypes with MiXCR, one entry per CDR3 protein. The sample holds around 720,000 distinct CDR3 sequences; just over 35% are singletons and the top ten take around 30%. The data derive from a study of T cells in Graves' hyperthyroidism and ophthalmopathy.

The origin of this receptor is a woman aged 40 to 50 with Graves' hyperthyroidism. The sequencing sample was made of blood. This chain links TRBV6-1 with TRBJ1-4, with 8 bases lining up with TRBD1. The DNA of the CDR3 is TGTGCCAGCAGTGAAGCCTCAGGGGGCAGCGATGAAAAACTGTTTTTT. It is translated as CASSEASGGSDEKLFF.